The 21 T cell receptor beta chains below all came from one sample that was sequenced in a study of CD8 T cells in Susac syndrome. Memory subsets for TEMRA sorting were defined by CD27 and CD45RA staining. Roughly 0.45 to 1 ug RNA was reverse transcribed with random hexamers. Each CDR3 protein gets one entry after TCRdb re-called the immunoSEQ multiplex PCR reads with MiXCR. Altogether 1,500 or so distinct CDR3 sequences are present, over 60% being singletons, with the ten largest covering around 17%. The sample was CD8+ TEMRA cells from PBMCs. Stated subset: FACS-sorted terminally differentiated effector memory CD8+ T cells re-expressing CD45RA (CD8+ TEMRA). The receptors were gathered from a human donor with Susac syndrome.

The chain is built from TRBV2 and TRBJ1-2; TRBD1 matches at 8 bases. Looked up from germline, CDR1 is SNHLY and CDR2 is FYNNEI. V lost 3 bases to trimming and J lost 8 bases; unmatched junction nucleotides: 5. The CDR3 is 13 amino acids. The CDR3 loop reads CASSDGRGHGYTF. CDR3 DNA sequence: TGTGCCAGCAGTGACGGCAGGGGGCACGGCTACACCTTC.

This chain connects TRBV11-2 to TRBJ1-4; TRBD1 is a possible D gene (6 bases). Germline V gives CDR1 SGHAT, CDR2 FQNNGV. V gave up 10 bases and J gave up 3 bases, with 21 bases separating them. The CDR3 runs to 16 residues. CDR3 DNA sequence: TGTGCCATGAGCCCCCCCCAGGCAGGGGCTAATGAAAAACTGTTTTTT. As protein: CAMSPPQAGANEKLFF. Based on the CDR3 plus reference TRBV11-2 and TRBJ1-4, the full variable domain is EAGVAQSPRYKIIEKRQSVAFWCNPISGHATLYWYQQILGQGPKLLIQFQNNGVVDDSQLPKDRFSAERLKGVDSTLKIQPAKLEDSAVYLCAMSPPQAGANEKLFFGSGTQLSVL.

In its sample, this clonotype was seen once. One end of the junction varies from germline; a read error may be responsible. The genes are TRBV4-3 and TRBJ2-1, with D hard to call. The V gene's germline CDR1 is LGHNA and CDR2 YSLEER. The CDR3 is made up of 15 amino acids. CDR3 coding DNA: TGCGCCTGCAGCCATGAGGCTGCTAACCTCAATGAGCAGTTCTTC. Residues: CACSHEAANLNEQFF.

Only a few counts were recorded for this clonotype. The CDR3: CASSYSDSNEQFF. DNA of the CDR3: TGTGCCAGCAGTTACTCGGACTCCAATGAGCAGTTCTTC. The rearrangement joins TRBV6-6 to TRBJ2-1, with D maybe TRBD2 (5 bases). Trimming shortened V by 0 bases and J by 6 bases, and 6 bases separated the two germline ends. The CDR3 spans 13 residues. From germline, CDR1 is MNHNY and CDR2 SVGAGI (reference sequence).

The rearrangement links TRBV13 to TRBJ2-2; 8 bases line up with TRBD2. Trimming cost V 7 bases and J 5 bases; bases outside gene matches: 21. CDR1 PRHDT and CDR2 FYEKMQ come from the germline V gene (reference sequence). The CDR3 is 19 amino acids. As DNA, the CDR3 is TGTGCCAGCACCTTCTCGGTTACGGACGGGGGGGTGGGGACCGGGGAGCTGTTTTTT. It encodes CASTFSVTDGGVGTGELFF. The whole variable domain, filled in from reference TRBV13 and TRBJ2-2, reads AAGVIQSPRHLIKEKRETATLKCYPIPRHDTVYWYQQGPGQDPQFLISFYEKMQSDKGSIPDRFSAQQFSDYHSELNMSSLELGDSALYFCASTFSVTDGGVGTGELFFGEGSRLTVL.

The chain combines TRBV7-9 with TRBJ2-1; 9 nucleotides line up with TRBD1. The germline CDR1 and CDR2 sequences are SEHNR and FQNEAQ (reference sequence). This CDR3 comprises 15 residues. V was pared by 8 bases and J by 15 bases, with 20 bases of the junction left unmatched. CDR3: CASCSGTGIYNVLFF. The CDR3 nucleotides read TGTGCCAGCTGCTCCGGGACAGGGATCTACAATGTGCTGTTCTTC.

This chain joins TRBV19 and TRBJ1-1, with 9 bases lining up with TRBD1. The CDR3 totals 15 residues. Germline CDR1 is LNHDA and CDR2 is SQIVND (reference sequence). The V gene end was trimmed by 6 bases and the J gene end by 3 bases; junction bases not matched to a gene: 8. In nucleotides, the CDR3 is TGTGCCAGTAGGGTCTCGGGACAGGGCGACACTGAAGCTTTCTTT. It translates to CASRVSGQGDTEAFF.

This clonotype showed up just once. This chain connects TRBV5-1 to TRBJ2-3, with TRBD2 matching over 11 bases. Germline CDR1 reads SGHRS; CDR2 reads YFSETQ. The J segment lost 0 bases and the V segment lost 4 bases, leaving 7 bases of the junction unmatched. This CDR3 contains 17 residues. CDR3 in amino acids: CASSRRLAGYSTDTQYF. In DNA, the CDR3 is TGCGCCAGCAGCCGTCGACTAGCGGGGTACAGCACAGATACGCAGTATTTT. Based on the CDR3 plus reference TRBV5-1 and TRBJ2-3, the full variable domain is KAGVTQTPRYLIKTRGQQVTLSCSPISGHRSVSWYQQTPGQGLQFLFEYFSETQRNKGNFPGRFSGRQFSNSRSEMNVSTLELGDSALYLCASSRRLAGYSTDTQYFGPGTRLTVL.

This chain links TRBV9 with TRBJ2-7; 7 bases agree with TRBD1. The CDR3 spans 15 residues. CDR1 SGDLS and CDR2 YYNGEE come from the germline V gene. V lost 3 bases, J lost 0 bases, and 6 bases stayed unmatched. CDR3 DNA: TGTGCCAGCAGCGACCGGGACAGCAGCTCCTACGAGCAGTACTTC. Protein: CASSDRDSSSYEQYF.

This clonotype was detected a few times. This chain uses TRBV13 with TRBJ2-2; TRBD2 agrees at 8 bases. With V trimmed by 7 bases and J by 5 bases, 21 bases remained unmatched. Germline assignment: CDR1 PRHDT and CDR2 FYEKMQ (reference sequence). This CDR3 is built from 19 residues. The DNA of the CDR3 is TGTGCCAGCACCTTCTCGGTTACGGCCGGGGGGGTGTGGACCGGGGAGCTGTTTTTT. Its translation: CASTFSVTAGGVWTGELFF.

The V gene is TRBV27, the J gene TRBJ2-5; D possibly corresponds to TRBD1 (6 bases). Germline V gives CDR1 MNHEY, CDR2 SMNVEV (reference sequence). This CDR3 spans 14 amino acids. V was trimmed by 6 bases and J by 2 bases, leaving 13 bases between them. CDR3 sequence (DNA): TGTGCCAGCAGCTCGGCGGACAGTCAAGAGACCCAGTACTTC. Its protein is CASSSADSQETQYF.

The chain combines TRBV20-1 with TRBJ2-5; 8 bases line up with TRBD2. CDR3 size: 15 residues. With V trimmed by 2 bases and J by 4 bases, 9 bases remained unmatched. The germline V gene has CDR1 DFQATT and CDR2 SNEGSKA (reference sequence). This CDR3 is CSARSLGGALETQYF. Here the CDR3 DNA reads TGCAGTGCTAGATCTCTCGGGGGGGCCTTAGAGACCCAGTACTTC.

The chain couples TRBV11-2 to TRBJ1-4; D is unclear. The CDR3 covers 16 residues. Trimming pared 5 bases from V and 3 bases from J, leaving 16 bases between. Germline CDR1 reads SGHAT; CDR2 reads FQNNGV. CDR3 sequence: CASSPPQAVANEKLFF. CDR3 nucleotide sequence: TGTGCCAGCAGCCCCCCCCAGGCAGTTGCTAATGAAAAACTGTTTTTT.

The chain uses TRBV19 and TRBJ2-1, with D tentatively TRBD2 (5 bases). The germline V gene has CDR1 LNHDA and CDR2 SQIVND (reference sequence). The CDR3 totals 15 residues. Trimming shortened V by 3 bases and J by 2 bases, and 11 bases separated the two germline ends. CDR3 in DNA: TGTGCCAGTAGTATCGAGGACGGGACCTACAATGAGCAGTTCTTC. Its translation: CASSIEDGTYNEQFF.

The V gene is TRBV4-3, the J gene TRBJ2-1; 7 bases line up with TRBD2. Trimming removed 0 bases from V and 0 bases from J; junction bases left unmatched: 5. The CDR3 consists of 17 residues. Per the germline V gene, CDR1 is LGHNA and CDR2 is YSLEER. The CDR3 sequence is CASSQDGRGFSYNEQFF. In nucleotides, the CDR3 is TGCGCCAGCAGCCAAGATGGGCGGGGGTTCTCCTACAATGAGCAGTTCTTC.

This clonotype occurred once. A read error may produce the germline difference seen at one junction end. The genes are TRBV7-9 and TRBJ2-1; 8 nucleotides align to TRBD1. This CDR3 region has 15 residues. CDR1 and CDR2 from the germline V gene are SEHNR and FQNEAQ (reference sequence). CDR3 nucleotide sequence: TGTGCCAGCAGCTCCTGGACAGGGATCTACAATGTGCAGTTCTTC. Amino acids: CASSSWTGIYNVQFF.

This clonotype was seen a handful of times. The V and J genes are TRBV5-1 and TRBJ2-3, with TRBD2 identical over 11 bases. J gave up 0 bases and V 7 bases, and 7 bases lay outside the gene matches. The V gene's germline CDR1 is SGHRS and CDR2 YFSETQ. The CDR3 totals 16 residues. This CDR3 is CASRGLAGYSTDTQYF. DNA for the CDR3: TGCGCCAGCCGTGGACTAGCGGGTTACAGCACAGATACGCAGTATTTT.

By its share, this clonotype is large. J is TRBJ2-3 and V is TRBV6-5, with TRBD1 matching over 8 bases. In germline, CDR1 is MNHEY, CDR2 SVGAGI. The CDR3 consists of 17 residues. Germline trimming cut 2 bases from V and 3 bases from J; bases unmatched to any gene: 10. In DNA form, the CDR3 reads TGTGCCAGCAGTTACGATCCTGGACAGGGCTTGACAGATACGCAGTATTTT. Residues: CASSYDPGQGLTDTQYF.

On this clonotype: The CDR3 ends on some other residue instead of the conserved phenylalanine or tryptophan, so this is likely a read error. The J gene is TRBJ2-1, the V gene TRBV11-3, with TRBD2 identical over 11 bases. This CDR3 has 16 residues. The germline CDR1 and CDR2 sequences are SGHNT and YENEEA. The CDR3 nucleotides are TGTGCCAGCAGCACCCGGACTAGCGGGTCCTACAGTGAGCAGTTCCTC. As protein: CASSTRTSGSYSEQFL.

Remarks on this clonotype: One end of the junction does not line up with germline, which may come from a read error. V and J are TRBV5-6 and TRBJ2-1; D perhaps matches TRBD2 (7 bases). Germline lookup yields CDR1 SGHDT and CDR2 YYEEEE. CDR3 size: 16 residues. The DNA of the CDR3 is TGTGCCCGCAGCTGGGGGCGGGGGAGCTCCTACAATGAGCAGTTCTTC. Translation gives CARSWGRGSSYNEQFF.

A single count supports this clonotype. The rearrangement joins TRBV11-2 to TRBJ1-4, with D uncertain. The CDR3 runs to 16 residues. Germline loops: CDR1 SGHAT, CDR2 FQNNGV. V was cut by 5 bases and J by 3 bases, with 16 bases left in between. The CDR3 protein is CASSPAQAGANEKLFF. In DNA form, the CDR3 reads TGTGCCAGCAGCCCCGCCCAGGCAGGTGCTAATGAAAAACTGTTTTTT. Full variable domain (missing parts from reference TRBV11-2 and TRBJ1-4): EAGVAQSPRYKIIEKRQSVAFWCNPISGHATLYWYQQILGQGPKLLIQFQNNGVVDDSQLPKDRFSAERLKGVDSTLKIQPAKLEDSAVYLCASSPAQAGANEKLFFGSGTQLSVL.